A selection of T cell receptor beta chains follows, all from one sample in a study of technical replicates of blood from several donors. Sequencing used immunoSEQ multiplex PCR; TCRdb keeps in-frame clones, though not all of them. The table has about 15,000 clones, roughly 84% seen once. Sample: PBMCs. The receptors originated from a human donor in good health. CDR3s include the opening cysteine and the closing phenylalanine or tryptophan. A D gene is named only where the DNA matches it firmly. Size values are once, few and many counts, or a class for expanded clones, and some rows have none.

>TRBJ1-2|.|TRBV28|.
CASSYGGGPGIDGYTF
TGTGCCAGCAGTTACGGTGGGGGCCCCGGGATCGATGGCTACACCTTC
>TRBJ2-1|.|TRBV5-1|TRBD2
CASHLAGGSFYEQFF
TGCGCCAGCCATTTAGCGGGAGGGTCTTTTTATGAGCAGTTCTTC
>TRBJ2-3|.|TRBV5-1|.
CASSLAPGGTDTQYF
TGCGCCAGCAGCTTGGCCCCAGGGGGCACAGATACGCAGTATTTT
>TRBJ2-7|large|TRBV5-1|TRBD1
CASSLEPTGQGIYGQYF
TGCGCCAGCAGCTTGGAACCTACGGGACAGGGCATCTATGGGCAGTACTTC
>TRBJ2-7|.|TRBV6-5|TRBD1
CASSYVGQFHEQYF
TGTGCCAGCAGTTACGTGGGACAGTTTCACGAGCAGTACTTC
>TRBJ1-1|once|TRBV6-5|.
CASSYSPGGGTEAFF
TGTGCCAGCAGTTACTCCCCCGGCGGAGGAACTGAAGCTTTCTTT
>TRBJ2-7|.|TRBV19|.
CASSIAWTVPEQYF
TGTGCCAGTAGTATCGCTTGGACAGTTCCCGAGCAGTACTTC
>TRBJ2-1|once|TRBV30|.
CAWSLIDARAFF
TGTGCCTGGAGTCTTATAGATGCCCGCGCGTTCTTC
>TRBJ1-1|.|TRBV9|TRBD1
CASSVTGETFGNTEAFF
TGTGCCAGCAGCGTAACAGGGGAAACCTTTGGGAACACTGAAGCTTTCTTT
>TRBJ2-5|.|TRBV4-1|.
CASSQVGSAGLETQYF
TGCGCCAGCAGCCAAGTCGGGTCGGCGGGTTTAGAGACCCAGTACTTC
>TRBJ2-3|once|TRBV5-1|TRBD2
CASSLAGTSGTDTQYF
TGCGCCAGCAGCTTGGCCGGGACTAGCGGCACAGATACGCAGTATTTT
>TRBJ1-5|.|TRBV19|TRBD1
CASSGTGEGYQPQHF
TGTGCCAGTAGTGGGACAGGGGAGGGTTATCAGCCCCAGCATTTT
>TRBJ2-5|.|TRBV27|TRBD2
CASSSGLAGGETQYF
TGTGCCAGCAGTTCGGGACTAGCGGGAGGAGAGACCCAGTACTTC
>TRBJ2-5|.|TRBV9|.
CASSWDLVGGTQYF
TGTGCCAGCAGCTGGGACCTCGTAGGGGGGACCCAGTACTTC
>TRBJ2-3|.|TRBV5-1|TRBD2
CASSLAPLAGTDTQYF
TGCGCCAGCAGCCTCGCCCCCCTAGCGGGAACAGATACGCAGTATTTT
>TRBJ2-5|.|TRBV30|TRBD2
CAWMEGAGETQYF
TGTGCCTGGATGGAGGGAGCGGGGGAGACCCAGTACTTC
>TRBJ2-3|.|TRBV5-1|.
CASALTRHTDTQYF
TGCGCCAGCGCCTTGACAAGGCACACAGATACGCAGTATTTT
>TRBJ1-1|.|TRBV28|.
CATLTSGRDEAFF
TGTGCCACACTTACAAGTGGACGGGATGAAGCTTTCTTT
>TRBJ1-4|.|TRBV7-9|TRBD1
CASRPRQGGEKLFF
TGTGCCAGCAGACCTCGACAGGGCGGTGAAAAACTGTTTTTT
>TRBJ1-1|.|TRBV18|TRBD1
CASSRTGNTEAFF
TGTGCCAGCTCCAGGACAGGGAACACTGAAGCTTTCTTT
>TRBJ2-1|.|TRBV11-1|.
CASTKDSPSSYNEQFF
TGTGCCAGCACCAAGGACTCCCCCAGCTCCTACAATGAGCAGTTCTTC
>TRBJ1-2|.|TRBV2|.
CASSPTRNYGYTF
TGTGCCAGCAGCCCAACTAGGAACTATGGCTACACCTTC
>TRBJ1-1|.|TRBV11-2|.
CASSPGQYMNTEAFF
TGTGCCAGCAGCCCCGGACAGTACATGAACACTGAAGCTTTCTTT
>TRBJ2-7|.|TRBV27|TRBD2
CASMYYAASGSYEQYF
TGTGCCAGCATGTATTATGCGGCTAGCGGGAGCTACGAGCAGTACTTC
>TRBJ2-7|.|TRBV6-5|.
CASSPTPDRSYEQYF
TGTGCCAGCAGTCCGACCCCGGACAGATCCTACGAGCAGTACTTC
>TRBJ1-4|.|TRBV7-9|.
CASSYNRDLNEKLFF
TGTGCCAGCAGCTATAACAGGGATCTTAATGAAAAACTGTTTTTT
>TRBJ2-1|.|TRBV30|TRBD2
CAWSLGLAGGPNEQFF
TGTGCCTGGAGCCTAGGTCTAGCGGGAGGGCCCAATGAGCAGTTCTTC
>TRBJ2-5|once|TRBV7-7|.
CASSQSIVGETQYF
TGTGCCAGCAGCCAAAGCATTGTCGGTGAGACCCAGTACTTC
>TRBJ2-7|.|TRBV5-1|TRBD2
CASRPTSGSYEQYF
TGCGCCAGCAGGCCCACTAGCGGGAGCTACGAGCAGTACTTC
>TRBJ2-1|.|TRBV10-3|.
CAISDTEPSKNEQFF
TGTGCCATCAGTGACACCGAGCCAAGTAAGAATGAGCAGTTCTTC
>TRBJ1-4|.|TRBV5-1|TRBD1
CASSLGGTDNEKLFF
TGCGCCAGCAGCTTGGGAGGGACAGATAATGAAAAACTGTTTTTT
>TRBJ1-2|.|TRBV18|.
CASSPRGDLNYGYTF
TGTGCCAGCTCACCCAGGGGCGACCTTAACTATGGCTACACCTTC
>TRBJ1-2|.|TRBV14|.
CASSQSRFGYTF
TGTGCCAGCAGCCAGTCCCGGTTTGGCTACACCTTC